Each of the 9 T cell receptor beta chains below was sequenced from the same sample in a study of blood T cell repertoires in COVID-19. Sequencing used immunoSEQ multiplex PCR; TCRdb keeps in-frame clones, though not all of them. The repertoire holds about 44,000 clones, with more than 65% as singletons. The sequencing input was peripheral blood. These receptors were collected from a woman between 70 and 85 years old with acute or convalescent COVID-19.

The V and J genes are TRBV5-1 and TRBJ2-7, with D hard to call. V lost 4 bases and J 1 base, leaving 6 bases between the germline ends. From germline, CDR1 is SGHRS and CDR2 YFSETQ. CDR3 size: 12 residues. The DNA of the CDR3 is TGCGCCAGCAGCGTGACTTCCTACGAGCAGTACTTC. Protein product: CASSVTSYEQYF.

This sequence joins TRBV7-3 and TRBJ2-5, with D unclear. CDR1 and CDR2 from the germline V gene are SGHTA and FQGTGA. V was pared by 4 bases and J by 7 bases, with 7 bases between. The CDR3 has 11 amino acids. The CDR3 coding sequence is TGTGCCAGCAGCTCCGGTGGGACCCAGTACTTC. Protein sequence: CASSSGGTQYF.

This clone was detected once. The chain uses TRBV6-2 or TRBV6-3 and TRBJ1-2, with TRBD1 matching 7 bases. Germline CDR1 is MNHEY and CDR2 is SVGEGT. The CDR3 loop spans 15 amino acids. The trim removed 5 bases at V and 13 bases at J, leaving 19 bases unmatched. The CDR3 nucleotides are TGTGCCAGCAGTCGCGGCGACCTGACAGGGCCCTCTCGCACCTTC. It codes for CASSRGDLTGPSRTF.

This clone turned up a few times. The rearrangement links TRBV7-8 to TRBJ2-3, with D maybe TRBD2 (6 bases). V lost 4 bases and J 2 bases, leaving 10 bases between the germline ends. The CDR3 covers 14 residues. CDR1 and CDR2 from the germline V gene are SGHVS and FQNEAQ. The chain's CDR3 is CASSSPGLTDTQYF. CDR3 in DNA: TGTGCCAGCAGCTCACCGGGACTCACAGATACGCAGTATTTT.

The chain links TRBV14 to TRBJ2-3; maybe TRBD2 (7 bases). CDR1 and CDR2 (germline): SGHDN, FVKESK. V was trimmed by 0 bases and J by 2 bases, leaving 12 bases between them. The CDR3 totals 16 residues. Here the CDR3 DNA reads TGTGCCAGCAGCCAAGATCCCCGGGGGGCCACAGATACGCAGTATTTT. This translates into CASSQDPRGATDTQYF.

This clone was seen a few times. In DNA form, the CDR3 reads TGTGCCAGCAGTGAGGGACAGGGGGCGATTAACACTGAAGCTTTCTTT. Translating gives CASSEGQGAINTEAFF. The rearrangement links TRBV2 to TRBJ1-1, with 12 bases that match TRBD1. V gave up 3 bases and J gave up 2 bases; unmatched junction bases: 4. Germline V gives CDR1 SNHLY, CDR2 FYNNEI. This CDR3 comprises 16 residues.

The V call is TRBV30, the J call TRBJ2-3; 7 bases match TRBD2. The CDR3 sequence is 13 residues long. CDR1 is GTSNPN, CDR2 SVGIG, per germline (reference sequence). V dropped 3 bases and J dropped 4; count of bases not matched to a gene: 4. This chain's CDR3 is CAWRRLAPDTQYF. The DNA for the CDR3 is TGTGCCTGGAGGCGACTAGCTCCAGATACGCAGTATTTT.

The chain employs TRBV5-1 and TRBJ1-1; weak D call: TRBD1 (5 bases). The CDR3 contains 13 residues. Germline assignment: CDR1 SGHRS and CDR2 YFSETQ. Trimming took 0 bases from V and 5 from J, leaving 8 bases between them. The CDR3 sequence is CASSLERTTEAFF. CDR3 DNA: TGCGCCAGCAGCTTGGAGAGGACAACTGAAGCTTTCTTT.

For the CDR3, the DNA is TGTGCCAGCAGCTTAGTTTCTAGTAACGATGAGCAGTTCTTC. It specifies CASSLVSSNDEQFF. The chain joins TRBV7-9 to TRBJ2-1; D unclear. V gave up 1 base and J gave up 8 bases, with 12 bases separating them. The CDR3 length is 14 residues. Germline V lookup: CDR1 SEHNR, CDR2 FQNEAQ (reference sequence).